This TCR beta chain was recorded in a study of beta chain features in type 1 diabetes. Investigators reverse transcribed all isolated RNA, so they sequenced expressed TCRB transcripts. The assay was immunoSEQ multiplex PCR, and TCRdb's table has in-frame clones only and misses some. The table lists about 640,000 clones, 12% of them singletons. Details on this clone: Its antigen remains unknown.

Findings and limits, study-wide: Researchers report that Type 1 diabetes patients had moderately but significantly shorter TCRB CDR3s across all four CD4+ subsets. Sequencing used cDNA, and cells with high TCR expression could therefore be over-represented. Diminished insertions and augmented deletions at VDJ junctions characterized type 1 diabetes patients.

Purity of each sorted population was above 98%. The clonotype originates from a man aged 30-40 years with type 1 diabetes. The sequenced sample consisted of naive CD4+ T cells from blood.

CDR3: CASRREDTEAFF. The DNA of the CDR3 is TGCGCCAGCAGAAGAGAAGACACTGAAGCTTTCTTT. V usage is TRBV5-1 and J usage is TRBJ1-1; D unresolved. V shed 5 bases and J shed 3 bases, with 8 bases lying between them. Germline CDR1 reads SGHRS; CDR2 reads YFSETQ. The CDR3 covers 12 residues.